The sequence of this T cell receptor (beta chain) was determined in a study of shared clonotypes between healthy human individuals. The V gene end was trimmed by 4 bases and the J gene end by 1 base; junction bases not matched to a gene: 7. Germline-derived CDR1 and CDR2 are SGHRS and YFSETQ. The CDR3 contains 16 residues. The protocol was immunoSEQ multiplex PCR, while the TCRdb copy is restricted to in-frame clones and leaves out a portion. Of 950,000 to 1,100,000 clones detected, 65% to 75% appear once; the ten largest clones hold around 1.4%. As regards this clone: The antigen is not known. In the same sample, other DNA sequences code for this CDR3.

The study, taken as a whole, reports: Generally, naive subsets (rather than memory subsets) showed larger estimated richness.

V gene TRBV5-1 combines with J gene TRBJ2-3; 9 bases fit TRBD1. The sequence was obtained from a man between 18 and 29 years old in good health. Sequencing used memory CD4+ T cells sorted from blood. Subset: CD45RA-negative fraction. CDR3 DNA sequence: TGCGCCAGCAGCCCCCCGGGACAGGGACGCACAGATACGCAGTATTTT. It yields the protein CASSPPGQGRTDTQYF.